Below, 25 T cell receptor beta chains from the same sample are listed, as sequenced in a study of technical replicates of blood from several donors. Some clones are missing from TCRdb's copy, which holds only in-frame ones; the method was immunoSEQ multiplex PCR. The profile shows 70,000 to 85,000 clones, around 97% of them singletons. The material sequenced was T cells isolated from PBMCs. Every receptor here comes from a human donor in good health.

The rearrangement uses TRBV15 and TRBJ2-7; 7 bases line up with TRBD2. This CDR3 has 17 amino acids. J lost 2 bases, V lost 0 bases, and 10 bases had no gene match. Germline V lookup: CDR1 LNHNV, CDR2 YYDKDF (reference sequence). CDR3 DNA sequence: TGTGCCACCAGCAGAGATAGTAGGCTAGCGGCCCCCTACGAGCAGTACTTC. Amino acid sequence: CATSRDSRLAAPYEQYF.

This chain joins TRBV6-5 and TRBJ2-7, with D possibly matching TRBD1 (5 bases). Between the trimmed V and J ends, which lost 7 bases and 2 bases, there was a span of 6 bases. The CDR3 contains 11 residues. Germline V gives CDR1 MNHEY, CDR2 SVGAGI. The CDR3 DNA is TGTGCCAGCAAGGGGCCCTACGAGCAGTACTTC. Translated, it gives CASKGPYEQYF.

V usage is TRBV10-2 and J usage is TRBJ2-7; tentatively, D is TRBD2 (5 bases). V was clipped by 4 bases and J by 6 bases, with 16 bases between them. CDR1 and CDR2 from the germline V gene are WSHSY and SAAADI. The CDR3 has 14 amino acids. Written as DNA, the CDR3 is TGCGCCAGCAGTGCGTCTCGAGGGAGAGGCGAGCAGTACTTC. Its protein is CASSASRGRGEQYF.

The J gene is TRBJ2-2, the V gene TRBV6-5; TRBD2 matches at 12 bases. The germline V gene has CDR1 MNHEY and CDR2 SVGAGI. Trimming took 6 bases from V and 4 from J; bases not matched to a gene: 3. This CDR3 is 15 amino acids long. The CDR3 nucleotides are TGTGCCAGCAGCCCGGGACTAGCGGGCACCGGGGAGCTGTTTTTT. Its translation is CASSPGLAGTGELFF.

The rearrangement links TRBV4-2 to TRBJ1-2; tentative D call: TRBD1 (6 bases). Trimming stripped 0 bases from V and 4 bases from J, with 9 bases between. The CDR3 loop spans 14 amino acids. The germline gives CDR1 LGHNA, CDR2 YNFKEQ. CDR3 coding DNA: TGTGCCAGCAGCCAAGATCGACAGGCCTATGGCTACACCTTC. Residues: CASSQDRQAYGYTF.

This chain uses TRBV7-9 with TRBJ2-7; maybe TRBD1 (6 bases). The CDR3 length is 12 residues. The V end lost 8 bases, the J end lost 5 bases, and 13 bases lay between the germline ends. Germline V gene lookup returns CDR1 SEHNR and CDR2 FQNEAQ (reference sequence). Written as DNA, the CDR3 is TGTGCCAGCCAGGGGTTGGGCGACGAGCAGTACTTC. This encodes CASQGLGDEQYF.

The chain is built from TRBV7-9 and TRBJ2-1; 9 positions match TRBD2. From germline, CDR1 is SEHNR and CDR2 FQNEAQ (reference sequence). The CDR3 has 14 amino acids. The V gene end was trimmed by 5 bases and the J gene end by 6 bases; junction bases not matched to a gene: 5. The CDR3 reads CASSLSGGGNEQFF. The CDR3 nucleotides are TGTGCCAGCAGCCTTAGCGGGGGTGGCAATGAGCAGTTCTTC.

The V and J genes are TRBV2 and TRBJ2-7, with a possible D match to TRBD2 (7 bases). CDR1 and CDR2 (germline): SNHLY, FYNNEI. Trimming removed 6 bases at V and 3 bases at J, with 12 bases between. The CDR3 runs to 13 residues. The CDR3 coding sequence is TGTGCCAGCAGCAAAGGGGGGGACTACGAGCAGTACTTC. It specifies CASSKGGDYEQYF.

The chain couples TRBV2 to TRBJ2-1; 14 bases line up with TRBD2. The V gene's germline CDR1 is SNHLY and CDR2 FYNNEI. V was clipped by 2 bases and J by 6 bases; unmatched bases: 12. CDR3 size: 19 residues. The CDR3 region is CASSEIPIGTSGGRNEQFF. Here the CDR3 DNA reads TGTGCCAGCAGTGAAATCCCTATCGGGACTAGCGGGGGCCGCAATGAGCAGTTCTTC.

The gene calls are TRBV28 and TRBJ2-3; 15 nucleotides align to TRBD2. CDR3 length: 19 residues. J was trimmed by 0 bases and V by 4 bases; bases with no gene match: 8. Germline V gene sequence: CDR1 MDHEN, CDR2 SYDVKM. The CDR3 nucleotides read TGTGCCAGCAGTTCCCACGGACTAGCGGGAGGGCATAGCACAGATACGCAGTATTTT. Residues: CASSSHGLAGGHSTDTQYF.

This clone has a single count. CDR3 region: CASSFGGLAGGNEQFF. CDR3 in DNA: TGTGCCAGCAGCTTCGGGGGACTAGCGGGAGGGAATGAGCAGTTCTTC. The chain recombines TRBV7-9 with TRBJ2-1; 16 bases are shared with TRBD2. The CDR3 runs 16 residues. Germline lookup yields CDR1 SEHNR and CDR2 FQNEAQ (reference sequence). V trimming: 3 bases; J trimming: 7 bases; junction bases outside the gene matches: 3.

The chain joins TRBV10-3 to TRBJ2-1, with 7 nucleotides matching TRBD1. This CDR3 is built from 14 residues. The V gene end was trimmed by 10 bases and the J gene end by 4 bases; junction bases not matched to a gene: 10. Germline V gene data show CDR1 as ENHRY and CDR2 as SYGVKD. The CDR3 region has the DNA TGTGCCACAGAATCAGGGGGAAAGTACAATGAGCAGTTCTTC. This gives the protein CATESGGKYNEQFF.

The chain is built from TRBV28 and TRBJ1-1; TRBD1 might be the D (5 bases). Looked up from germline, CDR1 is MDHEN and CDR2 is SYDVKM. The V end lost 8 bases, the J end lost 1 base, and 11 bases lay between the germline ends. The CDR3 is 13 amino acids. The DNA for the CDR3 is TGTGCCAGCTTGGCGGGGCCGAACACTGAAGCTTTCTTT. Translation: CASLAGPNTEAFF. The full variable domain, its missing parts supplied by reference TRBV28 and TRBJ1-1, is DVKVTQSSRYLVKRTGEKVFLECVQDMDHENMFWYRQDPGLGLRLIYFSYDVKMKEKGDIPEGYSVSREKKERFSLILESASTNQTSMYLCASLAGPNTEAFFGQGTRLTVV.

The chain joins TRBV5-1 to TRBJ2-2, with 8 bases aligning to TRBD1. CDR1 SGHRS and CDR2 YFSETQ come from the germline V gene. The CDR3 is made up of 16 amino acids. The V gene end was trimmed by 6 bases and the J gene end by 4 bases; junction bases not matched to a gene: 11. In nucleotides, the CDR3 is TGCGCCAGCACTCAGGGGACAGGCATTCGCACCGGGGAGCTGTTTTTT. Its protein product is CASTQGTGIRTGELFF. Full variable domain (missing parts from reference TRBV5-1 and TRBJ2-2): KAGVTQTPRYLIKTRGQQVTLSCSPISGHRSVSWYQQTPGQGLQFLFEYFSETQRNKGNFPGRFSGRQFSNSRSEMNVSTLELGDSALYLCASTQGTGIRTGELFFGEGSRLTVL.

The J gene is TRBJ1-2, the V gene TRBV7-9; the match to TRBD1 covers 11 bases. This CDR3 comprises 15 residues. The V segment lost 5 bases and the J segment 3 bases; nucleotides outside the gene matches: 5. The germline V gene encodes CDR1 SEHNR and CDR2 FQNEAQ (reference sequence). The CDR3 sequence: CASSITGQGDYGYTF. CDR3 nucleotide sequence: TGTGCCAGCAGCATTACGGGACAGGGGGACTATGGCTACACCTTC.

This clone came up once. The rearrangement joins TRBV30 to TRBJ1-1; 11 bases agree with TRBD1. Germline-derived CDR1 and CDR2 are GTSNPN and SVGIG (reference sequence). The CDR3 sequence is 15 residues long. The V segment lost 0 bases and the J segment 5 bases; nucleotides outside the gene matches: 5. Here the CDR3 reads CAWSVSGTGGTEAFF. The CDR3 region has the DNA TGTGCCTGGAGTGTTTCCGGGACAGGGGGAACTGAAGCTTTCTTT.

This chain uses TRBV2 with TRBJ2-7; 12 nucleotides line up with TRBD2. Germline V gives CDR1 SNHLY, CDR2 FYNNEI. Trimming at V came to 9 bases and at J to 3 bases, leaving 3 bases not matched to a gene. The CDR3 sequence is 13 residues long. This CDR3 reads CASRTSGIYEQYF. The CDR3 DNA is TGTGCCAGTCGGACTAGCGGGATCTACGAGCAGTACTTC.

CDR3 coding DNA: TGTGCCAGCAGTTACTCGGGGACAGACTACGAGCAGTACTTC. This encodes CASSYSGTDYEQYF. This chain joins TRBV6-6 and TRBJ2-7, with 7 bases lining up with TRBD1. CDR1 MNHNY and CDR2 SVGAGI come from the germline V gene (reference sequence). V dropped 0 bases and J dropped 3; count of bases not matched to a gene: 2. The CDR3 contains 14 residues.

This chain uses TRBV5-6 with TRBJ2-3; TRBD2 aligns across 7 bases. Germline V gene data show CDR1 as SGHDT and CDR2 as YYEEEE. The length of the CDR3 is 15 residues. The V and J ends lost 1 base and 1 base, in that order; junction bases with no gene match: 3. DNA for the CDR3: TGTGCCAGCAGCTTGACTAGCGTAGGCACAGATACGCAGTATTTT. Its translation is CASSLTSVGTDTQYF.

The chain joins TRBV6-1 to TRBJ2-3, with a weak D call TRBD1 (6 bases). The CDR3 loop spans 14 amino acids. Per the germline V gene, CDR1 is MNHNS and CDR2 is SASEGT. Trimming shortened V by 3 bases and J by 4 bases, and 11 bases separated the two germline ends. In nucleotides, the CDR3 is TGTGCCAGCAGTGACCAGGGGTCCCCAGATACGCAGTATTTT. Its protein product is CASSDQGSPDTQYF.

This chain uses TRBV4-2 with TRBJ2-7; 10 bases align to TRBD2. Losses at the gene ends were 2 bases for V and 3 bases for J; bases not matched to a gene: 4. Germline loops: CDR1 LGHNA, CDR2 YNFKEQ. CDR3 size: 15 residues. CDR3: CASSQQERGGYEQYF. For the CDR3, the DNA is TGTGCCAGCAGCCAACAAGAGCGGGGGGGCTACGAGCAGTACTTC.

The V call is TRBV19, the J call TRBJ2-7, with D tentatively TRBD2 (5 bases). Germline V gene sequence: CDR1 LNHDA, CDR2 SQIVND (reference sequence). With 10 bases removed from V and 3 bases from J, the gap between germline ends came to 16 bases. This CDR3 comprises 13 residues. This chain's CDR3 is CATSDFGGYEQYF. CDR3 DNA sequence: TGTGCCACCTCCGATTTTGGAGGCTACGAGCAGTACTTC.

The gene calls are TRBV13 and TRBJ1-2; 9 nucleotides match TRBD1. Germline lookup yields CDR1 PRHDT and CDR2 FYEKMQ (reference sequence). With V trimmed by 5 bases and J by 8 bases, 9 bases remained unmatched. The CDR3 consists of 14 residues. Here the CDR3 reads CASSLPGQGRGYTF. CDR3 coding DNA: TGTGCCAGCAGCCTCCCGGGACAGGGTCGGGGCTACACCTTC.

This sequence joins TRBV4-2 and TRBJ2-7; unclear D gene. V lost 6 bases and J lost 6, with 18 bases in between. Germline CDR1 and CDR2: LGHNA and YNFKEQ. CDR3 length: 14 amino acids. CDR3 nucleotides: TGTGCCAGCAGGGTCGTTAATGAGGTTGGCGAGCAGTACTTC. Protein: CASRVVNEVGEQYF.

This rearrangement joins TRBV6-5 to TRBJ2-7; TRBD2 matches at 11 bases. There are 15 residues in the CDR3. Germline values: CDR1 MNHEY, CDR2 SVGAGI. V trimming: 4 bases; J trimming: 3 bases; junction bases outside the gene matches: 5. This CDR3 is CASSSPGLADYEQYF. The CDR3 coding sequence is TGTGCCAGCAGTTCTCCGGGACTAGCGGACTACGAGCAGTACTTC.